The 6 T cell receptor beta chains below come from one sample, sequenced in a study of T cell responses to AZD1222 COVID-19 vaccine. Some clones are missing from TCRdb's copy, which holds only in-frame ones; the method was immunoSEQ multiplex PCR. The sample gives roughly 190,000 clones, roughly nine tenths of which show up once; approximately 1.7% is in the top ten. This specimen consisted of peripheral blood, obtained 28 days after the second AZD1222 dose. The receptors were gathered from an adult who received the AZD1222 COVID-19 vaccine.

The rearrangement uses TRBV19 and TRBJ2-7, with D uncertain. The germline CDR1 and CDR2 sequences are LNHDA and SQIVND (reference sequence). V was pared by 5 bases and J by 0 bases, with 14 bases between. The CDR3 has 15 residues. The CDR3 sequence: CASSSRGGLSYEQYF. CDR3 nucleotide sequence: TGTGCCAGTAGTTCCAGAGGTGGCCTCTCCTACGAGCAGTACTTC.

The V call is TRBV6-2 or TRBV6-3, the J call TRBJ2-5; 11 bases line up with TRBD2. The V and J ends lost 0 bases and 4 bases, in that order; junction bases with no gene match: 1. Germline V gene lookup returns CDR1 MNHEY and CDR2 SVGEGT. The CDR3 runs 15 residues. The CDR3 here is CASSYSGLAGETQYF. CDR3 bases: TGTGCCAGCAGTTACTCCGGACTAGCGGGAGAGACCCAGTACTTC.

The rearrangement links TRBV5-1 to TRBJ2-6, with D perhaps TRBD1 or TRBD2 (5 bases each). Trimming removed 3 bases from V and 4 bases from J, with 5 bases in between. Germline V lookup: CDR1 SGHRS, CDR2 YFSETQ. The length of the CDR3 is 13 residues. CDR3 protein: CASSWDGANVLTF. For the CDR3, the DNA is TGCGCCAGCAGCTGGGACGGGGCCAACGTCCTGACTTTC.

The gene calls are TRBV19 and TRBJ1-5, with D possibly TRBD1 on 6 matching bases. Trimming removed 5 bases from V and 2 bases from J, with 10 bases in between. The CDR3 contains 14 residues. Looked up from germline, CDR1 is LNHDA and CDR2 is SQIVND (reference sequence). The CDR3 DNA reads TGTGCCAGTAGTCCCCGGACAGGCAATCAGCCCCAGCATTTT. This encodes CASSPRTGNQPQHF.

This rearrangement joins TRBV9 to TRBJ2-2; D gene uncertain. Germline V gene data show CDR1 as SGDLS and CDR2 as YYNGEE. The CDR3 spans 14 residues. The V end was cut by 6 bases, the J end by 5 bases, with 14 bases between. The CDR3, as DNA: TGTGCCAGCAAAGGGCAGCTTAGAACCGGGGAGCTGTTTTTT. This codes for CASKGQLRTGELFF.

This chain joins TRBV15 and TRBJ1-2; a possible D gene is TRBD1 (5 bases). V was cut by 3 bases and J by 4 bases, with 18 bases left in between. CDR3 length: 16 residues. The V gene's germline CDR1 is LNHNV and CDR2 YYDKDF (reference sequence). The CDR3 nucleotides read TGTGCCACCAGCAGTGAATCTATTGGGGGTACCTATGGCTACACCTTC. This gives the protein CATSSESIGGTYGYTF.